These T cell receptor beta chains were read from a single sample in a study of human T cells and chemical hapten exposure. Each CDR3 protein is one row after TCRdb ran MiXCR on the RACE reads. The profile shows around 200,000 distinct CDR3 sequences, more than 25% of them singletons. Sample: whole blood, taken in connection with sensitization to the hapten diphenylcyclopropenone (DPC). These receptors were collected from a woman in her 30s with alopecia areata. Some clones in this sample may be carry-over from other donors' samples. Both conserved end residues are part of each CDR3. The order of the fields is D gene, V gene, clone size, J gene, CDR3 DNA, CDR3 protein. A D gene is named only where the DNA matches it firmly. Clone size appears in some rows only: once, few, many, or a class for an expanded clone.

d_gene: NA; v_gene: TRBV28; abundance: NA; j_gene: TRBJ2-1; CDR3nt: TGTGCCAGCAGTTTCCCCTCAGACAGAACGTCGTACAATGAGCAGTTCTTC; CDR3aa: CASSFPSDRTSYNEQFF
d_gene: NA; v_gene: TRBV28; abundance: NA; j_gene: TRBJ2-3; CDR3nt: TGTGCCAGCCGAGGGCCAACACCAGATACGCAGTATTTT; CDR3aa: CASRGPTPDTQYF
d_gene: NA; v_gene: TRBV28; abundance: few; j_gene: TRBJ1-1; CDR3nt: TGTGCCAGCAGGGGTTACGTGAACACTGAAGCTTTCTTT; CDR3aa: CASRGYVNTEAFF
d_gene: TRBD1; v_gene: TRBV20-1; abundance: few; j_gene: TRBJ1-5; CDR3nt: TGCAGTGCTCACGCCGCCCGGACAGGTAGTTCGAGCAATCAGCCCCAGCATTTT; CDR3aa: CSAHAARTGSSSNQPQHF
d_gene: NA; v_gene: TRBV28; abundance: NA; j_gene: TRBJ2-2; CDR3nt: TGTGCCAGCAGTTTCTCCAGGGCCACCGGGGAGCTGTTTTTT; CDR3aa: CASSFSRATGELFF
d_gene: TRBD1; v_gene: TRBV28; abundance: many; j_gene: TRBJ1-2; CDR3nt: TGTGCCAGCAGTTTGGGGACAGGGACGAAGGGCTACACCTTC; CDR3aa: CASSLGTGTKGYTF
d_gene: NA; v_gene: TRBV29-1; abundance: NA; j_gene: TRBJ2-1; CDR3nt: TGCAGCGTTGAATCCGGGGCAAACGAGCAGTTCTTC; CDR3aa: CSVESGANEQFF
d_gene: NA; v_gene: TRBV29-1; abundance: NA; j_gene: TRBJ2-3; CDR3nt: TGCAGCGGTCTTTCCACGGCGGATACGCAGTATTTT; CDR3aa: CSGLSTADTQYF
d_gene: TRBD2; v_gene: TRBV18; abundance: NA; j_gene: TRBJ2-1; CDR3nt: TGTGCCAGCTCACCCTTACTAGCGGCGGAAGGCAATGAGCAGTTCTTC; CDR3aa: CASSPLLAAEGNEQFF
d_gene: NA; v_gene: TRBV5-1; abundance: NA; j_gene: TRBJ2-1; CDR3nt: TGCGCCAGCAGCGCGGGCGGTCAGTCCTACAATGAGCAGTTCTTC; CDR3aa: CASSAGGQSYNEQFF
d_gene: NA; v_gene: TRBV20-1; abundance: NA; j_gene: TRBJ1-4; CDR3nt: TGCAGCCTGAGACTCTCGACTAATGAAAAACTGTTTTTT; CDR3aa: CSLRLSTNEKLFF
d_gene: TRBD2; v_gene: TRBV29-1; abundance: once; j_gene: TRBJ2-3; CDR3nt: TGCAGCGTTGGGGCTAGCGGATTCACAGATACGCAGTATTTT; CDR3aa: CSVGASGFTDTQYF
d_gene: TRBD2; v_gene: TRBV12-3/TRBV12-4; abundance: NA; j_gene: TRBJ2-5; CDR3nt: TGTGCCAGCAGCCGGACTAGCGGGCCGCTCCAAGAGACCCAGTACTTC; CDR3aa: CASSRTSGPLQETQYF
d_gene: TRBD1; v_gene: TRBV29-1; abundance: few; j_gene: TRBJ2-3; CDR3nt: TGCAGCGTTTCTGGGACAGGGTTAGATACGCAGTATTTT; CDR3aa: CSVSGTGLDTQYF
d_gene: NA; v_gene: TRBV5-1; abundance: NA; j_gene: TRBJ2-7; CDR3nt: TGCGCCAGCAGCTTTTCTGGGGTCGGCCACGAGCAGTACTTC; CDR3aa: CASSFSGVGHEQYF
d_gene: TRBD2; v_gene: TRBV15; abundance: once; j_gene: TRBJ2-1; CDR3nt: TGTGCCACCAGCAGAGAGGGCGGGAGGGCCTACAATGAGCAGTTCTTC; CDR3aa: CATSREGGRAYNEQFF
d_gene: NA; v_gene: TRBV12-3/TRBV12-4; abundance: few; j_gene: TRBJ2-5; CDR3nt: TGTGCCAGCAGTTTTCATTCGGGGGAGGAGACCCAGTACTTC; CDR3aa: CASSFHSGEETQYF
d_gene: NA; v_gene: TRBV10-3; abundance: many; j_gene: TRBJ2-1; CDR3nt: TGTGCCATCAGTGAGTCGGTCAATGAGCAGTTCTTC; CDR3aa: CAISESVNEQFF
d_gene: NA; v_gene: TRBV5-1; abundance: NA; j_gene: TRBJ2-3; CDR3nt: TGCGCCAGCAGCTTGTCACAGCGCACAGATACGCAGTATTTT; CDR3aa: CASSLSQRTDTQYF
d_gene: NA; v_gene: TRBV7-2; abundance: few; j_gene: TRBJ2-2; CDR3nt: TGTGCCAGCAGCCCCGTAAAGAAAGGGTCCGGGGAGCTGTTTTTT; CDR3aa: CASSPVKKGSGELFF
d_gene: TRBD2; v_gene: TRBV11-2; abundance: once; j_gene: TRBJ2-2; CDR3nt: TGTGCCAGCAGCCCTATTGGGGGGGTGGGAAACACCGGGGAGCTGTTTTTT; CDR3aa: CASSPIGGVGNTGELFF
d_gene: TRBD1; v_gene: TRBV28; abundance: NA; j_gene: TRBJ2-7; CDR3nt: TGTGCCAGCAAGCTGACAGGGACCTACGAGCAGTACTTC; CDR3aa: CASKLTGTYEQYF
d_gene: TRBD1; v_gene: TRBV20-1; abundance: once; j_gene: TRBJ2-7; CDR3nt: TGCAGTGCTGAAAGTAAACTCCGGGACAGGAGCTCCTACGAGCAGTACTTC; CDR3aa: CSAESKLRDRSSYEQYF
d_gene: NA; v_gene: TRBV6-5; abundance: NA; j_gene: TRBJ2-2; CDR3nt: TGTGCCAGCAGACCGGGACATAACACCGGGGAGCTGTTTTTT; CDR3aa: CASRPGHNTGELFF
d_gene: NA; v_gene: TRBV2; abundance: NA; j_gene: TRBJ1-5; CDR3nt: TGTGCCAGCAGTGACGGCAATCAGCCCCAGCATTTT; CDR3aa: CASSDGNQPQHF
d_gene: NA; v_gene: TRBV5-1; abundance: NA; j_gene: TRBJ1-1; CDR3nt: TGCGCCAGCAGCTTGGACGCAGCGGCGGGCGAAGCTTTCTTT; CDR3aa: CASSLDAAAGEAFF
d_gene: NA; v_gene: TRBV30; abundance: NA; j_gene: TRBJ1-5; CDR3nt: TGTGCCTGGAGTGAAGGACCGAGGGGCATTGGCAATCAGCCCCAGCATTTT; CDR3aa: CAWSEGPRGIGNQPQHF
d_gene: TRBD1; v_gene: TRBV29-1; abundance: NA; j_gene: TRBJ1-2; CDR3nt: TGCAGCGTTACGACAGGGGACTATGGCTACACCTTC; CDR3aa: CSVTTGDYGYTF
d_gene: NA; v_gene: TRBV29-1; abundance: few; j_gene: TRBJ1-5; CDR3nt: TGCAGCGTTGAGTCTATACGGAAGCCCTATAGCAATCAGCCCCAGCATTTT; CDR3aa: CSVESIRKPYSNQPQHF
d_gene: TRBD1; v_gene: TRBV28; abundance: few; j_gene: TRBJ1-5; CDR3nt: TGTGCCAGCAGTCAACGGACAGGGGGCTTGACTCATCAGCCCCAGCATTTT; CDR3aa: CASSQRTGGLTHQPQHF
d_gene: TRBD1; v_gene: TRBV28; abundance: NA; j_gene: TRBJ2-2; CDR3nt: TGTGCCAGCAGTTCAGCCCCGGGACAGGGTAACACCGGGGAGCTGTTTTTT; CDR3aa: CASSSAPGQGNTGELFF
d_gene: NA; v_gene: TRBV10-3; abundance: few; j_gene: TRBJ2-7; CDR3nt: TGTGCCATCAGTGAGTCTCGGGCTCGCAACGAGCAGTACTTC; CDR3aa: CAISESRARNEQYF
d_gene: NA; v_gene: TRBV21-1; abundance: few; j_gene: TRBJ2-7; CDR3nt: TGTGCCAGCAGCAAGGGTCTACAGGGGTCCTCCTACGAGCAGTACTTC; CDR3aa: CASSKGLQGSSYEQYF
d_gene: TRBD2; v_gene: TRBV7-6; abundance: NA; j_gene: TRBJ2-2; CDR3nt: TGTGCCAGCAGCTCGGGACTAGCGGGAGCCGGGGAGCTGTTTTTT; CDR3aa: CASSSGLAGAGELFF
d_gene: NA; v_gene: TRBV29-1; abundance: few; j_gene: TRBJ1-2; CDR3nt: TGCAGCGTTGAAGAGGCGACGGGGAACTATGGCTACACCTTC; CDR3aa: CSVEEATGNYGYTF
d_gene: TRBD1; v_gene: TRBV28; abundance: NA; j_gene: TRBJ1-1; CDR3nt: TGTGCCAGCACCCTTCTCCCTGACAGGGTGACTGAAGCTTTCTTT; CDR3aa: CASTLLPDRVTEAFF
d_gene: NA; v_gene: TRBV9; abundance: NA; j_gene: TRBJ2-7; CDR3nt: TGTGCCAGCAGCCCCAGGACGGACTCCTACGAGCAGTACTTC; CDR3aa: CASSPRTDSYEQYF
d_gene: TRBD1; v_gene: TRBV4-3; abundance: NA; j_gene: TRBJ1-1; CDR3nt: TGCGCCAGCAGCCAAGGGACAGGGAGAGCGAACACTGAAGCTTTCTTT; CDR3aa: CASSQGTGRANTEAFF
d_gene: NA; v_gene: TRBV7-3; abundance: NA; j_gene: TRBJ2-5; CDR3nt: TGTGCCAGCAGCTTAACGAACCAAGAGACCCAGTACTTC; CDR3aa: CASSLTNQETQYF
d_gene: NA; v_gene: TRBV30; abundance: NA; j_gene: TRBJ2-3; CDR3nt: TGTGCCTGGAGACCTAGCACAGATACGCAGTATTTT; CDR3aa: CAWRPSTDTQYF
d_gene: TRBD1; v_gene: TRBV7-2; abundance: NA; j_gene: TRBJ2-6; CDR3nt: TGTGCCATCCCGGGACAGGGGCCCTCTGGGGCCAACGTCCTGACTTTC; CDR3aa: CAIPGQGPSGANVLTF
d_gene: TRBD1; v_gene: TRBV15; abundance: NA; j_gene: TRBJ2-6; CDR3nt: TGTGCCACCAGCAGACCGGGGACAGACGTTTCTGGGGCCAACGTCCTGACTTTC; CDR3aa: CATSRPGTDVSGANVLTF
d_gene: TRBD1; v_gene: TRBV20-1; abundance: NA; j_gene: TRBJ1-1; CDR3nt: TGCAGTGCTAGAGCCTGGGGGGAGGGGGCCACTGAAGCTTTCTTT; CDR3aa: CSARAWGEGATEAFF